The 31 T cell receptor beta chains given below trace back to one sample, sequenced in a study of regulatory dendritic cells for organ transplantation (dated by TCRdb to 2016 to 2017). Libraries were built with the immunoSEQ multiplex PCR assay. TCRdb took this table from immuneACCESS and kept in-frame rearrangements with V and J called. Such tables lack part of the clones; where checked against another copy, unresolved V genes explain under half of the gap, and the rest is unexplained. Within this sample are approximately 10,000 clones, with roughly 70% of them counted one time only. The ten biggest clones cover approximately 2.9% of the sample. Sorted T cell subsets were CFSE-labeled and co-cultured for around five days with allogeneic regulatory or mature dendritic cells at a 1:10 DC:T ratio. Their antigen targets remain unknown. Sequences were obtained from memory CD4+ T cells from blood cultured with regulatory dendritic cells. The cell subset or site label, as the study defines it: CD45RO+ memory T cells. The receptor source for this set is a human donor in good health.

This chain uses TRBV7-2 with TRBJ2-3; no clear D gene. CDR3 length: 14 residues. The V and J ends lost 1 base and 7 bases respectively, with 12 bases between them. The germline gives CDR1 SGHTA, CDR2 FQGNSA. The CDR3 DNA follows: TGTGCCAGCAGCTTAGATTTGAGGCTACATACGCAGTATTTT. It translates to CASSLDLRLHTQYF.

On this clone: The junction and the germline gene differ at one end; a read error may be behind it. V usage is TRBV5-1 and J usage is TRBJ2-5; D is undetermined. The CDR3 is 15 residues long. Germline loops: CDR1 SGHRS, CDR2 YFSETQ. The CDR3 bases are TGCGCCAGCACCTTGCGCGGCAGCGCCGGAGAGACCCAGTACTTC. Translation gives CASTLRGSAGETQYF.

The V gene is TRBV29-1, the J gene TRBJ2-1, with D uncertain. Trimming removed 4 bases from V and 9 bases from J, with 13 bases in between. The CDR3 contains 12 residues. Per germline, CDR1 SQVTM and CDR2 ANQGSEA. The DNA of the CDR3 is TGCAGCGTTGGAAGTCAGCCGGGTGAGCAGTTCTTC. As protein: CSVGSQPGEQFF.

The V call is TRBV6-5, the J call TRBJ2-7; D is perhaps TRBD1 (5 bases). The germline CDR1 and CDR2 sequences are MNHEY and SVGAGI. Deletions cut 5 bases from V and 4 bases from J, with 9 bases between. CDR3 length: 12 residues. The CDR3 coding sequence is TGTGCCAGCAGTGTCCAGGGTTACGAGCAGTACTTC. Its translation is CASSVQGYEQYF.

The chain uses TRBV6-1 and TRBJ1-4, with D tentatively TRBD1 (6 bases). CDR1 and CDR2 from the germline V gene are MNHNS and SASEGT. This CDR3 has 15 amino acids. V was pared by 2 bases and J by 8 bases, with 15 bases between. The CDR3 here is CASSEFSQGREKLFF. The CDR3 DNA sequence: TGTGCCAGCAGTGAATTCTCGCAGGGGCGGGAAAAACTGTTTTTT.

This clone showed up just a few times. The V and J genes are TRBV9 and TRBJ1-1; D might be TRBD1 (6 bases). The germline gives CDR1 SGDLS, CDR2 YYNGEE. V lost 3 bases, J lost 1 base, and 13 bases lay in between. This CDR3 contains 15 residues. CDR3 coding DNA: TGTGCCAGCAGCGCCTCGGACAGAGGGAACACTGAAGCTTTCTTT. Protein product: CASSASDRGNTEAFF.

By frequency in the sample, this clone is medium-sized. V gene TRBV10-3 combines with J gene TRBJ2-7; TRBD2 matches 8 bases. CDR3 length equals 15 residues. Germline CDR1 reads ENHRY; CDR2 reads SYGVKD. V trimming: 2 bases; J trimming: 3 bases; junction bases outside the gene matches: 6. CDR3 sequence: CAISETGGALYEQYF. The CDR3 region has the DNA TGTGCCATCAGTGAGACGGGGGGGGCTCTCTACGAGCAGTACTTC.

The CDR3 reads CASSRDRVTDTQYF. In DNA form, the CDR3 reads TGTGCCAGCAGTAGGGACAGGGTAACAGATACGCAGTATTTT. The chain is built from TRBV6-1 and TRBJ2-3; 9 bases align to TRBD1. V shed 5 bases and J 3 bases; nucleotides not matched to a gene: 3. Germline V gene lookup returns CDR1 MNHNS and CDR2 SASEGT. This CDR3 comprises 14 residues.

The CDR3 DNA follows: TGTGCCAGCACCCCAGGGTGGTTTAATGAAAAACTGTTTTTT. Its protein product is CASTPGWFNEKLFF. V usage is TRBV6-1 and J usage is TRBJ1-4; TRBD1 is a possible D gene (5 bases). Between the trimmed V and J ends, which lost 7 bases and 4 bases, there was a span of 13 bases. Germline CDR1 reads MNHNS; CDR2 reads SASEGT. The CDR3 loop spans 14 amino acids.

As to this clone: One end of the junction fails to match germline, which may point to a read error. This sequence joins TRBV10-3 and TRBJ1-2; D remains ambiguous. This CDR3 comprises 12 residues. Germline V CDR1 and CDR2: ENHRY, SYGVKD. The CDR3 protein is CASSEQDYGYTF. The CDR3 nucleotides read TGTGCCAGCAGTGAACAAGACTATGGCTACACCTTC.

The chain recombines TRBV2 with TRBJ1-5; D is unresolved. V lost 5 bases to trimming and J lost 3 bases, with 5 bases between them. Looked up from germline, CDR1 is SNHLY and CDR2 is FYNNEI. The length of the CDR3 is 12 residues. This CDR3 is CASSSFNQPQHF. The DNA of the CDR3 is TGTGCCAGCAGTTCCTTCAATCAGCCCCAGCATTTT. Combining the CDR3 with reference TRBV2 and TRBJ1-5 gives the whole variable domain EPEVTQTPSHQVTQMGQEVILRCVPISNHLYFYWYRQILGQKVEFLVSFYNNEISEKSEIFDDQFSVERPDGSNFTLKIRSTKLEDSAMYFCASSSFNQPQHFGDGTRLSIL.

This clone was observed once. V usage is TRBV14 and J usage is TRBJ1-2, with D possibly TRBD1 on 6 matching bases. In germline, CDR1 is SGHDN, CDR2 FVKESK. V lost 4 bases and J 4 bases, leaving 10 bases between the germline ends. The CDR3 is made up of 13 amino acids. The CDR3 DNA follows: TGTGCCAGCAGCCGGGACACACTCTATGGCTACACCTTC. This sequence encodes CASSRDTLYGYTF.

The chain uses TRBV2 and TRBJ2-3, with D tentatively TRBD1 (6 bases). V lost 3 bases and J lost 4, with 11 bases in between. This CDR3 contains 14 residues. Per germline, CDR1 SNHLY and CDR2 FYNNEI. The CDR3 nucleotides read TGTGCCAGCAGTGACCGACAGGCAGCAGATACGCAGTATTTT. This sequence encodes CASSDRQAADTQYF.

This rearrangement joins TRBV25-1 to TRBJ2-1; 7 nucleotides align to TRBD1. Trimming took 2 bases from V and 0 from J; bases not matched to a gene: 7. This CDR3 is 17 amino acids long. The germline CDR1 and CDR2 sequences are MGHDK and SYGVNS. The CDR3 spells CASSELLTGSSYNEQFF. The CDR3 DNA follows: TGTGCCAGCAGTGAACTACTGACAGGGAGCTCCTACAATGAGCAGTTCTTC.

The V call is TRBV7-2, the J call TRBJ2-7; 8 nucleotides align to TRBD2. Germline-derived CDR1 and CDR2 are SGHTA and FQGNSA. The junction had 11 bases not matched to a gene; V was cut back by 4 bases and J by 0 bases. This CDR3 spans 17 amino acids. CDR3 sequence reads: CASSSPPSGGPSYEQYF. The CDR3 DNA follows: TGTGCCAGCAGCTCACCCCCGTCGGGGGGGCCCTCCTACGAGCAGTACTTC.

The rearrangement links TRBV5-4 to TRBJ1-2; D is undetermined. The germline V and J ends were trimmed by 0 bases and 8 bases, with 14 bases remaining between them. The CDR3 covers 14 residues. The germline V gene encodes CDR1 SGHNT and CDR2 YYREEE (reference sequence). DNA for the CDR3: TGTGCCAGCAGCTTGGAGGGCAGAGGAGGGGGCTACACCTTC. It encodes CASSLEGRGGGYTF.

The V gene is TRBV11-1, the J gene TRBJ2-3; the D is unclear. The germline V and J ends were trimmed by 1 base and 1 base, with 9 bases remaining between them. The germline CDR1 and CDR2 sequences are SGHAT and FQDESV (reference sequence). The CDR3 consists of 15 residues. The CDR3 DNA reads TGTGCCAGCAGCTTAGAAATGGGCGGCACAGATACGCAGTATTTT. Translating it yields CASSLEMGGTDTQYF.

The chain recombines TRBV15 with TRBJ2-1; the D gene is possibly TRBD2 (6 bases). The germline V gene encodes CDR1 LNHNV and CDR2 YYDKDF (reference sequence). The ends were cut back, 3 bases at V and 8 bases at J, with 23 bases in the middle. The CDR3 totals 17 residues. DNA of the CDR3: TGTGCCACCAGCAGGCCCGATGGGGCGGGGCCCCTCGATGAGCAGTTCTTC. Amino acid sequence: CATSRPDGAGPLDEQFF.

The rearrangement joins TRBV19 to TRBJ1-2, with a possible D match to TRBD1 (6 bases). CDR3 length: 13 amino acids. Between the trimmed V and J ends, which lost 6 bases and 8 bases, there was a span of 16 bases. The germline V gene has CDR1 LNHDA and CDR2 SQIVND (reference sequence). Here the CDR3 reads CASSSQGRQGYTF. In nucleotides, the CDR3 is TGTGCCAGTAGCTCACAGGGTCGTCAAGGCTACACCTTC.

To note about this clone: Additional DNA sequences in this sample encode the identical CDR3. The CDR3 loop is CASSLPGQGANYGYTF. CDR3 nucleotide sequence: TGCGCCAGCAGCCTCCCCGGACAGGGCGCTAACTATGGCTACACCTTC. V and J are TRBV5-1 and TRBJ1-2; TRBD1 matches at 8 bases. Germline-derived CDR1 and CDR2 are SGHRS and YFSETQ. The CDR3 spans 16 residues. V lost 4 bases, J lost 0 bases, and 8 bases stayed unmatched. Supplemented by reference TRBV5-1 and TRBJ1-2, the full variable domain reads KAGVTQTPRYLIKTRGQQVTLSCSPISGHRSVSWYQQTPGQGLQFLFEYFSETQRNKGNFPGRFSGRQFSNSRSEMNVSTLELGDSALYLCASSLPGQGANYGYTFGSGTRLTVV.

This chain uses TRBV7-8 with TRBJ2-6; 10 nucleotides line up with TRBD2. The CDR3 loop spans 17 amino acids. Germline V gene data show CDR1 as SGHVS and CDR2 as FQNEAQ. The V gene end was trimmed by 5 bases and the J gene end by 3 bases; junction bases not matched to a gene: 7. CDR3 loop: CASSPLAGGFGANVLTF. The CDR3 region has the DNA TGTGCCAGCAGCCCTTTAGCGGGGGGTTTTGGGGCCAACGTCCTGACTTTC.

The chain carries TRBV5-1 and TRBJ1-2; tentative D call: TRBD1 (5 bases). The CDR3 is 16 amino acids. The V end was cut by 3 bases, the J end by 4 bases, with 19 bases between. Germline CDR1 is SGHRS and CDR2 is YFSETQ. DNA of the CDR3: TGCGCCAGCAGCTATAACCTCAGACAGCCGATCTATGGCTACACCTTC. Protein sequence: CASSYNLRQPIYGYTF.

This sequence joins TRBV7-6 and TRBJ2-7; the D gene is possibly TRBD2 (6 bases). Trimming took 4 bases from V and 3 from J, leaving 10 bases between them. The CDR3 has 13 residues. CDR1 and CDR2 (germline): SGHVS, FNYEAQ. This CDR3 reads CASSSSGGYEQYF. In DNA, the CDR3 is TGTGCCAGCAGCTCCTCCGGGGGCTACGAGCAGTACTTC. The full variable domain, in which reference TRBV7-6 and TRBJ2-7 provide the parts outside the CDR3, is GAGVSQSPRYKVTKRGQDVALRCDPISGHVSLYWYRQALGQGPEFLTYFNYEAQQDKSGLPNDRFSAERPEGSISTLTIQRTEQRDSAMYRCASSSSGGYEQYFGPGTRLTVT.

CDR3 sequence (DNA): TGTGCCAGCAGCTTGAGGGGGGGGCCCTTTAATGAAAAACTGTTTTTT. Its protein is CASSLRGGPFNEKLFF. The chain employs TRBV11-2 and TRBJ1-4, with D possibly being TRBD1 (6 bases). CDR3 length: 16 residues. Trimming shortened V by 3 bases and J by 4 bases, and 15 bases separated the two germline ends. CDR1 and CDR2 (germline): SGHAT, FQNNGV.

This clone has only a few counts. V usage is TRBV9 and J usage is TRBJ1-2, with 8 bases matching TRBD1. The CDR3 consists of 13 residues. J gave up 6 bases and V 4 bases, and 5 bases lay outside the gene matches. Per the germline V gene, CDR1 is SGDLS and CDR2 is YYNGEE. The CDR3 DNA reads TGTGCCAGCAGCCCCTGGACAGGGAATGGCTACACCTTC. Amino acids: CASSPWTGNGYTF.

The chain has TRBV5-1 and TRBJ2-7; 10 positions match TRBD1. The CDR3 sequence is 15 residues long. Germline V lookup: CDR1 SGHRS, CDR2 YFSETQ. V shed 0 bases, J shed 4 bases, and the junction held 4 bases outside the gene matches. The CDR3 nucleotides are TGCGCCAGCAGCTTGGGTGGGACAGGGGAGTACGAGCAGTACTTC. This translates into CASSLGGTGEYEQYF.

The rearrangement joins TRBV11-3 to TRBJ1-2; 8 bases are a match to TRBD1. Germline CDR1 is SGHNT and CDR2 is YENEEA. V lost 5 bases and J lost 3; bases outside the gene matches: 8. CDR3 length: 15 residues. The CDR3, as DNA: TGTGCCAGCAGCCCGTTCGGACAGGGTGACTATGGCTACACCTTC. This encodes CASSPFGQGDYGYTF.

The chain has TRBV4-3 and TRBJ1-6; D is perhaps TRBD1 (6 bases). Trimming left V 0 bases short and J 5 bases short, with 14 bases between. The CDR3 runs to 17 residues. Germline CDR1 reads LGHNA; CDR2 reads YSLEER. CDR3 sequence (DNA): TGCGCCAGCAGCCAAGACCAGGGGACGCTTAATAATTCACCCCTCCACTTT. Translated, it gives CASSQDQGTLNNSPLHF.

The chain joins TRBV5-1 to TRBJ2-5; 8 bases fit TRBD1. V lost 4 bases, J lost 2 bases, and 7 bases stayed unmatched. Germline CDR1 SGHRS, CDR2 YFSETQ. This CDR3 has 15 amino acids. CDR3 sequence reads: CASSIQGTGQETQYF. In nucleotides, the CDR3 is TGCGCCAGCAGCATACAAGGGACAGGACAAGAGACCCAGTACTTC.

The V and J genes are TRBV6-5 and TRBJ2-4, with 7 bases fitting TRBD2. This CDR3 contains 15 residues. V dropped 5 bases and J dropped 7; count of bases not matched to a gene: 11. CDR1 and CDR2 (germline): MNHEY, SVGAGI. This CDR3 is CASSLGLGEVNIQYF. The CDR3 DNA sequence: TGTGCCAGCAGTCTTGGACTAGGGGAGGTGAACATTCAGTACTTC.

The genes are TRBV2 and TRBJ2-3; a possible D gene is TRBD1 (5 bases). Trimming took 2 bases from V and 9 from J, leaving 9 bases between them. The CDR3 extends over 12 amino acids. Germline-derived CDR1 and CDR2 are SNHLY and FYNNEI. In DNA form, the CDR3 reads TGTGCCAGCAGTGAACCAAAGGGGACGCAGTATTTT. It encodes CASSEPKGTQYF.